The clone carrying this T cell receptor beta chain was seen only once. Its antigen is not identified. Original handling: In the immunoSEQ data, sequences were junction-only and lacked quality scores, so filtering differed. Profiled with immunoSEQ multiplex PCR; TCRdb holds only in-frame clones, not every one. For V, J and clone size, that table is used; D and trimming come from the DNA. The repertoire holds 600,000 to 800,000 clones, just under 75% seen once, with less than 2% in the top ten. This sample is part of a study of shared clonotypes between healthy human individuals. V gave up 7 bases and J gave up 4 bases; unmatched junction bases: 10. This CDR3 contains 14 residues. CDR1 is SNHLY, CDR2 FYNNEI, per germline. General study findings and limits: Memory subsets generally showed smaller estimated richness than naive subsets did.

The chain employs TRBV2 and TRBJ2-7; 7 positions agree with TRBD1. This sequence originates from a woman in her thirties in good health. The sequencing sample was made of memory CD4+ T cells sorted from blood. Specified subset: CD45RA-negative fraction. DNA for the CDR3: TGTGCCAGCAACAAAGGGACAGAGAGATACGAGCAGTACTTC. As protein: CASNKGTERYEQYF.